The source of this TCR beta chain is a study of shared clonotypes between healthy human individuals. Sequencing used immunoSEQ multiplex PCR; TCRdb keeps in-frame clones, though not all of them. In the table there are some 1.4 million clones, over 95% of which are singletons. V was shortened by 4 bases and J by 0 bases, with 13 bases between the two germline ends. The CDR3 runs to 14 residues. Germline CDR1 reads SQVTM; CDR2 reads ANQGSEA. The receptor comes from a man between 25 and 39 years old in good health. Specimen: naive CD4+ T cells sorted from blood. This sample's subset: CD45RA+ positively selected. V gene TRBV29-1 combines with J gene TRBJ2-7; perhaps TRBD1 as D (6 bases). As DNA, the CDR3 is TGCAGCGTTGCGGGCCGGGACAACTCCTACGAGCAGTACTTC. Translating gives CSVAGRDNSYEQYF.